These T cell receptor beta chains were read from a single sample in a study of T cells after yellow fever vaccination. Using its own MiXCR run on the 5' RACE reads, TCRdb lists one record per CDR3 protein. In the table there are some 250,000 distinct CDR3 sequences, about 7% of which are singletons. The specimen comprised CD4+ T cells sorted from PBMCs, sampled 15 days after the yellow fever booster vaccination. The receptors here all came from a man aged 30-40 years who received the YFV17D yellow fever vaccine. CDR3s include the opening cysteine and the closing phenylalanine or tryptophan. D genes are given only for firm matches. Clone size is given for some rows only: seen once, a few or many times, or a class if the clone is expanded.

DNA: TGTGCCAGCAGGCCGGGACTAGCGGGAGGGGTTACCAATGAGCAGTTCTTC; CDR3: CASRPGLAGGVTNEQFF; J: TRBJ2-1; V: TRBV6-5; size: many; D: TRBD2
DNA: TGCAGTGCCCTCGTCGGGGGGCGCCAAGAGACCCAGTACTTC; CDR3: CSALVGGRQETQYF; J: TRBJ2-5; V: TRBV20-1; size: -; D: -
DNA: TGTGCCAGCACGGTCGCTAGCGGTTACAATGAGCAGTTCTTC; CDR3: CASTVASGYNEQFF; J: TRBJ2-1; V: TRBV2; size: few; D: TRBD2
DNA: TGTGCCAGCAGACTCGGTTGGGATGTGGGGAACATTCAGTACTTC; CDR3: CASRLGWDVGNIQYF; J: TRBJ2-4; V: TRBV12-3/TRBV12-4; size: -; D: -
DNA: TGTGCCAGCAGTTTAGAAGTCGGGAGGACCGGGGAGCTGTTTTTT; CDR3: CASSLEVGRTGELFF; J: TRBJ2-2; V: TRBV12-3/TRBV12-4; size: few; D: TRBD2
DNA: TGCGCCAGCAGCAAAGGGACAGCACAAGAGACCCAGTACTTC; CDR3: CASSKGTAQETQYF; J: TRBJ2-5; V: TRBV5-1; size: -; D: TRBD1
DNA: TGTGCCTGGACCGGACAGGGGTTGCCCGGGGAGCTGTTTTTT; CDR3: CAWTGQGLPGELFF; J: TRBJ2-2; V: TRBV30; size: -; D: TRBD1
DNA: TGCAGCGTCCGGGGACTAGCGGGAGTATCCGAGCAGTACTTC; CDR3: CSVRGLAGVSEQYF; J: TRBJ2-7; V: TRBV29-1; size: -; D: TRBD2
DNA: TGTGCCAGCAGCGCTACAGGGGGCTCTGGGGCCAACGTCCTGACTTTC; CDR3: CASSATGGSGANVLTF; J: TRBJ2-6; V: TRBV6-1; size: -; D: TRBD1
DNA: TGTGCCAGTGCGAAAGGGGGGGTCACAGATACGCAGTATTTT; CDR3: CASAKGGVTDTQYF; J: TRBJ2-3; V: TRBV6-4; size: -; D: -
DNA: TGTGCCAGCAGACAGGGAAGGGCCTACGAGCAGTACTTC; CDR3: CASRQGRAYEQYF; J: TRBJ2-7; V: TRBV25-1; size: few; D: -
DNA: TGTGCCAGCTCACGGACAACAGGGGTTTGGAATGAGCAGTTCTTC; CDR3: CASSRTTGVWNEQFF; J: TRBJ2-1; V: TRBV18; size: few; D: TRBD1
DNA: TGTGCCAGCAGCCAAGACCCCAGGGACGGCACAGATACGCAGTATTTT; CDR3: CASSQDPRDGTDTQYF; J: TRBJ2-3; V: TRBV4-2; size: many; D: -
DNA: TGTGCCAGCAGCTTTCTTTCGGACAGGGGGAGTCAATCACCCCTCCACTTT; CDR3: CASSFLSDRGSQSPLHF; J: TRBJ1-6; V: TRBV7-8; size: many; D: TRBD1
DNA: TGTGCCAGCAGCTTAAACGGATTGTACAATGAGCAGTTCTTC; CDR3: CASSLNGLYNEQFF; J: TRBJ2-1; V: TRBV7-9; size: many; D: -
DNA: TGTGCCAGCAGCCCGGGAGGGACATCCTACGAGCAGTACTTC; CDR3: CASSPGGTSYEQYF; J: TRBJ2-7; V: TRBV5-7; size: many; D: TRBD2
DNA: TGCGCCAGCAGCTTCCTAGGACAGGGAGGCACTGAAGCTTTCTTT; CDR3: CASSFLGQGGTEAFF; J: TRBJ1-1; V: TRBV5-1; size: many; D: TRBD1
DNA: TGTGCCAGCAGCGCATCATTTAATCAGCCCCAGCATTTT; CDR3: CASSASFNQPQHF; J: TRBJ1-5; V: TRBV5-5; size: few; D: -
DNA: TGCGCCAGCGGCCCGGGACAAAACTACGAGCAGTACTTC; CDR3: CASGPGQNYEQYF; J: TRBJ2-7; V: TRBV5-1; size: few; D: -
DNA: TGCAGTGCTTCACGCGTGGAGACCCAGTACTTC; CDR3: CSASRVETQYF; J: TRBJ2-5; V: TRBV20-1; size: many; D: -
DNA: TGCAGTGCCCGGACCGGGACTAGCGGCTACGAGCAGTACTTC; CDR3: CSARTGTSGYEQYF; J: TRBJ2-7; V: TRBV20-1; size: many; D: TRBD2
DNA: TGCGCCAGCAGCTTGGGTACATTACAGGCCAATGAGCAGTTCTTC; CDR3: CASSLGTLQANEQFF; J: TRBJ2-1; V: TRBV5-1; size: many; D: -
DNA: TGCGCCAGCAGCTCAACGTCGGGGACTATCTACAATGAGCAGTTCTTC; CDR3: CASSSTSGTIYNEQFF; J: TRBJ2-1; V: TRBV5-1; size: few; D: TRBD2
DNA: TGTGCCTGGGGAAAGCAGGGGTTGGTCACTGGGGCCAACGTCCTGACTTTC; CDR3: CAWGKQGLVTGANVLTF; J: TRBJ2-6; V: TRBV30; size: few; D: -
DNA: TGTGCCAGCAGCTTAGTCCCCGCCAAGATCGGAAGCTCCTACGAGCAGTACTTC; CDR3: CASSLVPAKIGSSYEQYF; J: TRBJ2-7; V: TRBV7-6; size: many; D: -
DNA: TGTGCCAGCAGCTTGAGGGATTTGCGAACTGAAGCTTTCTTT; CDR3: CASSLRDLRTEAFF; J: TRBJ1-1; V: TRBV5-4; size: few; D: -
DNA: TGTGCCAGCAGTCCTGGACTAGCGGGAGGGGATGAGCAGTTCTTC; CDR3: CASSPGLAGGDEQFF; J: TRBJ2-1; V: TRBV12-3/TRBV12-4; size: many; D: TRBD2